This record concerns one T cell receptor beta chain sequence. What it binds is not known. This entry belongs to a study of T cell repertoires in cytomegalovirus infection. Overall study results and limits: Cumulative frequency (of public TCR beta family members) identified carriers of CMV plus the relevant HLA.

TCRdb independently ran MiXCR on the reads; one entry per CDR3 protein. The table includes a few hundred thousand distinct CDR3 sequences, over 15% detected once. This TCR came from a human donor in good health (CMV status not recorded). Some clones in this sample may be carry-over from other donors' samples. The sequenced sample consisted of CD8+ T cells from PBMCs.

The CDR3 DNA follows: TGTGCCAGCAGTTTAGTTAGTACAGAAACGAACACTGAAGCTTTCTTT. This encodes CASSLVSTETNTEAFF. The rearrangement joins TRBV28 to TRBJ1-1; no clear D gene. The CDR3 totals 16 residues. V lost 2 bases to trimming and J lost 1 base, with 14 bases between them. Germline V gene lookup returns CDR1 MDHEN and CDR2 SYDVKM.